Listed below are T cell receptor beta chains from one sample, sequenced in a study of brain T cells in children with intractable seizures. The assay was immunoSEQ multiplex PCR, and TCRdb's table has in-frame clones only and misses some. The sample has some 62,000 clones, approximately 95% seen once. Sample: peripheral blood, taken at surgery. Receptors originate from a boy under two years old with focal cortical dysplasia and intractable seizures. Each CDR3 is given with its conserved first and last residue. D genes are given only for firm matches. Clone sizes are given selectively: once, few, many, or a class where the clone is expanded.

clone_size	j_call	d_call	v_call	cdr3_nt	cdr3_aa
once	TRBJ1-1	-	TRBV19	TGTGCCAGTAGTATATCAGGAAGCTCGGGGTCTTTCTTT	CASSISGSSGSFF
-	TRBJ2-3	TRBD2	TRBV18	TGTGCCAGCTCACCGGTAGCGGGAGTGTCAGATACGCAGTATTTT	CASSPVAGVSDTQYF
-	TRBJ2-1	TRBD2	TRBV7-2	TGTGCCAGCAGCTTAGGGCGGGGGGCTTACAATGAGCAGTTCTTC	CASSLGRGAYNEQFF
-	TRBJ1-4	-	TRBV27	TGTGCCAGCAGTTTATACTATCGACAAGGGTCGTTTGGAGAAAAACTGTTTTTT	CASSLYYRQGSFGEKLFF
-	TRBJ2-3	-	TRBV27	TGTGCCAGCAGTTTAAGAGGGGTCGATACGCAGTATTTT	CASSLRGVDTQYF
-	TRBJ2-7	-	TRBV12-3/TRBV12-4	TGTGCCAGCAGTTTAAACCCCGTGGAGCAGTACTTC	CASSLNPVEQYF
-	TRBJ1-4	-	TRBV28	TGTGCCAGCAGCCACGAATCTTGGGAAAAACTGTTTTTT	CASSHESWEKLFF
-	TRBJ2-7	-	TRBV20-1	TGCAGTGCTAGAGAGACAGAAGAGCAGTACTTC	CSARETEEQYF
once	TRBJ2-7	TRBD2	TRBV28	TGTGCCAGCAGCTGGGGGACTAGAATCTACGAGCAGTACTTC	CASSWGTRIYEQYF
few	TRBJ1-2	-	TRBV19	TGTGCCAGTCGGCCGGGGGTCGTCTATGGCTACACCTTC	CASRPGVVYGYTF
-	TRBJ2-1	TRBD2	TRBV5-6	TGTGCCAGCAGCTTGACTAGCGGCTACAATGAGCAGTTCTTC	CASSLTSGYNEQFF
-	TRBJ2-1	TRBD2	TRBV9	TGTGCCAGCAGCCCCCACCGGAGCGGGAGGGCCAATGAGCAGTTCTTC	CASSPHRSGRANEQFF
-	TRBJ2-7	TRBD1	TRBV5-1	TGCGCCAGCAGCTCCGGGACAGGAGTGGAGGACGAGCAGTACTTC	CASSSGTGVEDEQYF
-	TRBJ1-2	-	TRBV5-1	TGCGCCAGCAGCTTGGAATATAGCAACTATGGCTACACCTTC	CASSLEYSNYGYTF
-	TRBJ1-5	TRBD1	TRBV2	TGTGCCAGCAGTGAAGCTACAGGGGCGAATCAGCCCCAGCATTTT	CASSEATGANQPQHF
-	TRBJ2-7	TRBD2	TRBV7-2	TGTGCCAGCAGCCTCCAGACTAGCGCCTCCTACGAGCAGTACTTC	CASSLQTSASYEQYF
-	TRBJ2-2	-	TRBV7-2	TGTGCCAGCAGCTTAAGAGGAGGGCAGAACACCGGGGAGCTGTTTTTT	CASSLRGGQNTGELFF
-	TRBJ2-1	TRBD1	TRBV11-3	TGTGCCAGCAGCTCCCGGTCGGGGACAGCGTCCTACAATGAGCAGTTCTTC	CASSSRSGTASYNEQFF
-	TRBJ1-1	-	TRBV6-5	TGTGCCAGCAGTTACGACGGCTTAGGTAACGAAGCTTTCTTT	CASSYDGLGNEAFF
-	TRBJ2-3	TRBD1	TRBV5-1	TGCGCCAGCAGCTTGGAAGGGACAGGGTTTACAGATACGCAGTATTTT	CASSLEGTGFTDTQYF